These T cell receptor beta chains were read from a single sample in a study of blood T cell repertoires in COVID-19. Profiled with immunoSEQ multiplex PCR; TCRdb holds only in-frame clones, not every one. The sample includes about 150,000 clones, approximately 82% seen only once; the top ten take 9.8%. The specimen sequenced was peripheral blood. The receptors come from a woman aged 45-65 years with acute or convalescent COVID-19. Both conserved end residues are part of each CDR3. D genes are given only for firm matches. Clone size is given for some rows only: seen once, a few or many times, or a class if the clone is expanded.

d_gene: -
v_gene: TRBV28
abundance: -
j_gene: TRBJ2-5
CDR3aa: CASRGPLQEKDLGGQETQYF
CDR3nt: TGTGCCAGCAGGGGTCCCCTCCAGGAAAAGGACCTCGGAGGCCAAGAGACCCAGTACTTC

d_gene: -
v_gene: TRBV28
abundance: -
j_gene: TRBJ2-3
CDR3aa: CASSLQTRSKDTQYF
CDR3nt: TGTGCCAGCAGTCTCCAGACTAGGTCGAAAGATACGCAGTATTTT

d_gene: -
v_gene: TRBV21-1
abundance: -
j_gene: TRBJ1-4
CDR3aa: CASSTTGTNEKLFF
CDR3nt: TGTGCCAGCAGCACGACAGGGACTAATGAAAAACTGTTTTTT

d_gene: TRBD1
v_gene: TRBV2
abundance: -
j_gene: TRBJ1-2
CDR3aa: CASSRTGQAVSGYTF
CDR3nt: TGTGCCAGCAGCAGAACCGGACAGGCAGTTTCAGGCTACACCTTC

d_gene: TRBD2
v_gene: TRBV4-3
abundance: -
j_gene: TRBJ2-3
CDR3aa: CASSQVSGRAATQYF
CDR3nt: TGCGCCAGCAGCCAAGTTAGCGGGAGGGCCGCTACGCAGTATTTT

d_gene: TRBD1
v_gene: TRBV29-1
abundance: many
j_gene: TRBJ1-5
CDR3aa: CSAWDRGRDEPQHF
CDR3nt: TGCAGCGCTTGGGACAGGGGACGGGATGAGCCCCAGCATTTT

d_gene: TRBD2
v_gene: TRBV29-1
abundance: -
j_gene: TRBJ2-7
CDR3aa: CSVGDSGSYEQYF
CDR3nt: TGCAGCGTTGGAGATAGCGGGAGCTACGAGCAGTACTTC

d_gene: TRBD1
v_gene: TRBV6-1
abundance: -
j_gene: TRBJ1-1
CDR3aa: CASSDAGTGSSEAFF
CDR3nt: TGTGCCAGCAGTGACGCCGGGACAGGGAGTTCTGAAGCTTTCTTT

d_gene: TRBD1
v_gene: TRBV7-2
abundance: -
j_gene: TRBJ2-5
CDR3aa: CASSRQGRSEETQYF
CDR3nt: TGTGCCAGCAGCAGACAGGGAAGGTCTGAAGAGACCCAGTACTTC

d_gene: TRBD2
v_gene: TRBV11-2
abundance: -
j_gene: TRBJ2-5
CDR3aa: CASSGGLAGGMRETQYF
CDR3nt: TGTGCCAGCAGCGGAGGACTAGCGGGGGGGATGAGGGAGACCCAGTACTTC

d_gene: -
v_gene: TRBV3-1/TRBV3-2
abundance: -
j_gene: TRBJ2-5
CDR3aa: CASSPQKQQETQYF
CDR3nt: TGTGCCAGCAGCCCCCAGAAACAGCAAGAGACCCAGTACTTC

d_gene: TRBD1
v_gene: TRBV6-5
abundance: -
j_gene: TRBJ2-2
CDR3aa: CASKGQGNTGELFF
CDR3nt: TGTGCCAGCAAGGGACAGGGGAACACCGGGGAGCTGTTTTTT

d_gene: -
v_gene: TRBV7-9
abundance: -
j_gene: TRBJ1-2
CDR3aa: CASSLVEEGTF
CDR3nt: TGTGCCAGCAGCCTCGTAGAGGAGGGCACCTTC

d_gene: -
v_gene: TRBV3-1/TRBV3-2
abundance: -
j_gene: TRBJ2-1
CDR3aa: CASSQGGGPYNEQFF
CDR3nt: TGTGCCAGCAGCCAAGGGGGAGGCCCCTACAATGAGCAGTTCTTC

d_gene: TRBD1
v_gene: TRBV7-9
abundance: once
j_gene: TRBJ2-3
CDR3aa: CASSLARTGDNTDTQYF
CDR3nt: TGTGCCAGCAGCTTAGCGAGGACAGGGGACAACACAGATACGCAGTATTTT

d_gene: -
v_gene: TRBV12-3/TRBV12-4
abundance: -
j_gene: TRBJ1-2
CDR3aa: CASSFIRESGYTF
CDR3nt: TGTGCCAGCAGTTTCATTAGGGAGAGTGGCTACACCTTC

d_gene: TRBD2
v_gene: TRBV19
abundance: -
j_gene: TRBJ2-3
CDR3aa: CASSILGGTDTQYF
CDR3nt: TGTGCCAGTAGTATTTTGGGAGGGACAGATACGCAGTATTTT

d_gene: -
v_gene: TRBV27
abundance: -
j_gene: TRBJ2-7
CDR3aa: CASTHNYEQYF
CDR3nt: TGTGCCAGCACTCACAACTACGAGCAGTACTTC

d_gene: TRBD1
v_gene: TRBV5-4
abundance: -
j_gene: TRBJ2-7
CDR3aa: CASRLRDSYEQYF
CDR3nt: TGTGCCAGCAGACTGAGGGACAGCTACGAGCAGTACTTC

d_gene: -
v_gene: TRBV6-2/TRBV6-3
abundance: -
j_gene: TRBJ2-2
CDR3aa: CASSYGRPGELFF
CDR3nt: TGTGCCAGCAGTTACGGGCGTCCCGGGGAGCTGTTTTTT

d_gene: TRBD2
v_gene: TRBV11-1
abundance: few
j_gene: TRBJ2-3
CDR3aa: CASSPDGTRLTDTQYF
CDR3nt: TGTGCCAGCAGCCCGGATGGGACTAGGCTCACAGATACGCAGTATTTT

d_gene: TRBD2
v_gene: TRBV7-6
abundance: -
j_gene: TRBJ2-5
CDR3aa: CASSFQASGEETQYF
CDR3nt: TGTGCCAGCAGCTTCCAGGCTAGCGGAGAAGAGACCCAGTACTTC

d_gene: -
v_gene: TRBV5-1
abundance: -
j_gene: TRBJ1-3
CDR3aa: CASSLSVEGNTIYF
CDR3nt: TGCGCCAGCAGCTTGTCGGTAGAGGGAAACACCATATATTTT

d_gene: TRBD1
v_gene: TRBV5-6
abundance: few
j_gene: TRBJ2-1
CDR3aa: CASSLGGTVLALYNEQFF
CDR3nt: TGTGCCAGCAGCTTGGGGGGGACAGTCTTAGCCCTTTACAATGAGCAGTTCTTC

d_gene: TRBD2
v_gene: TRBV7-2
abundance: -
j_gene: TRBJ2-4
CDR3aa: CASSSTASSGRNIQYF
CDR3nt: TGTGCCAGCAGCTCAACCGCCTCTAGCGGGAGGAACATTCAGTACTTC

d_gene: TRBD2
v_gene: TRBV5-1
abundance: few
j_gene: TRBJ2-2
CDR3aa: CASSPLAGGANTGELFF
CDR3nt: TGCGCCAGCAGCCCACTAGCGGGGGGTGCGAACACCGGGGAGCTGTTTTTT

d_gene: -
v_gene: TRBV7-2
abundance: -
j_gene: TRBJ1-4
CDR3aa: CASSLQGTNEKLFF
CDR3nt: TGTGCCAGCAGCTTACAGGGTACTAATGAAAAACTGTTTTTT

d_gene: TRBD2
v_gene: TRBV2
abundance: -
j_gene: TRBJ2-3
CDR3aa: CASSRPRTSGKGAITDTQYF
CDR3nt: TGTGCCAGCAGTCGGCCGAGGACTAGCGGGAAGGGGGCAATCACAGATACGCAGTATTTT

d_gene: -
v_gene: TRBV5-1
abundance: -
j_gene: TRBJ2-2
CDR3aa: CASSPRGTGELFF
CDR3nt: TGCGCCAGCAGCCCCCGGGGCACCGGGGAGCTGTTTTTT

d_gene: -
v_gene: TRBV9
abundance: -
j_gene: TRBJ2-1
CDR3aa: CASSPGLSSSYNEQFF
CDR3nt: TGTGCCAGCAGCCCGGGACTTTCCTCCTCCTACAATGAGCAGTTCTTC

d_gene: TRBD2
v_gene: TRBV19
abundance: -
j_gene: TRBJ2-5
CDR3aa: CASSNALAEYQETQYF
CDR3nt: TGTGCCAGTAGTAATGCACTAGCGGAGTACCAAGAGACCCAGTACTTC

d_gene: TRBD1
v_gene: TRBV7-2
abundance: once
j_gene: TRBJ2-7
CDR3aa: CASSLVSGQGNEQYF
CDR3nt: TGTGCCAGCAGCCTAGTCTCGGGACAGGGGAACGAGCAGTACTTC

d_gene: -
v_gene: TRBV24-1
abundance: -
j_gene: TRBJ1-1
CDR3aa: CATRNGNTEAFF
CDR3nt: TGTGCCACCAGGAACGGGAACACTGAAGCTTTCTTT

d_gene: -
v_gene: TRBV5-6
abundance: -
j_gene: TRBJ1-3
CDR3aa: CASSVTAGNTIYF
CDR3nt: TGTGCCAGCAGCGTGACAGCTGGAAACACCATATATTTT

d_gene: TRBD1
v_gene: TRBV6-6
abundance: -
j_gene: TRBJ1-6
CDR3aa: CASSLPGQGTPLHF
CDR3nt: TGTGCCAGCAGTTTGCCGGGACAGGGGACACCCCTCCACTTT

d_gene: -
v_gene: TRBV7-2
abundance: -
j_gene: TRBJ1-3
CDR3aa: CASRPGSSGNTIYF
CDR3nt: TGTGCCAGCAGGCCCGGGAGCTCTGGAAACACCATATATTTT

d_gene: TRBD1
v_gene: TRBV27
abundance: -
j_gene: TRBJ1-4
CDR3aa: CASSNRQGRGEKLFF
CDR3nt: TGTGCCAGCAGTAACAGACAGGGGAGAGGGGAAAAACTGTTTTTT

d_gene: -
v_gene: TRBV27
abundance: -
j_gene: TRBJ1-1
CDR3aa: CASRRNTEAFF
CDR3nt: TGTGCCAGCAGGAGGAACACTGAAGCTTTCTTT

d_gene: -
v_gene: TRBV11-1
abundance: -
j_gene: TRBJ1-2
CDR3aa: CASSSRGYGYTF
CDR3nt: TGTGCCAGCAGCTCACGGGGCTATGGCTACACCTTC

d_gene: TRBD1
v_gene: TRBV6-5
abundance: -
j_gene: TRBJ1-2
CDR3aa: CASSWDSKNYGYTF
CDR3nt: TGTGCCAGCAGTTGGGACAGCAAAAACTATGGCTACACCTTC

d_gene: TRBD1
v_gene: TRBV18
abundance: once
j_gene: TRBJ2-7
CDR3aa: CASSPSDRSYEQYF
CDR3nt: TGTGCCAGCTCACCATCGGACAGGTCCTACGAGCAGTACTTC

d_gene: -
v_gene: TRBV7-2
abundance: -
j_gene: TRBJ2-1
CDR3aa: CASSLAASYNEQFF
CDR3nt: TGTGCCAGCAGCTTAGCGGCCAGTTACAATGAGCAGTTCTTC

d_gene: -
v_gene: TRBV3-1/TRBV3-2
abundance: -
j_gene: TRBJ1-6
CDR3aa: CASSPVSNSPLHF
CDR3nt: TGTGCCAGCAGCCCTGTTTCTAATTCACCCCTCCACTTT

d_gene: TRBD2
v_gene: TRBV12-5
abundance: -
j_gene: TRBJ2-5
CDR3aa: CASGLSGGLQYF
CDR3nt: TGTGCTAGTGGCCTTAGCGGGGGGCTCCAGTACTTC

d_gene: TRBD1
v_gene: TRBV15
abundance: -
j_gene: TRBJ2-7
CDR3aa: CATSSSQGVYEQYF
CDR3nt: TGTGCCACCAGCAGTTCACAGGGGGTCTACGAGCAGTACTTC

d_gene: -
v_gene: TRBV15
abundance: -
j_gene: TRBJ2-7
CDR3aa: CATSRDPQAENYEQYF
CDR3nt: TGTGCCACCAGCAGAGATCCTCAGGCAGAAAACTACGAGCAGTACTTC

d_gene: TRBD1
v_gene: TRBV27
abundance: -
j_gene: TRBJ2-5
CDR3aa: CASSWGQGTQETQYF
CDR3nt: TGTGCCAGCAGTTGGGGACAGGGGACCCAAGAGACCCAGTACTTC

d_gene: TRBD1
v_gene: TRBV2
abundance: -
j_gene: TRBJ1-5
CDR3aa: CASSGEQGADQPQHF
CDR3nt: TGTGCCAGCAGTGGGGAACAGGGGGCCGATCAGCCCCAGCATTTT

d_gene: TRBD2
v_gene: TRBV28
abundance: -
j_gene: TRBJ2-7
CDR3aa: CASNGGYEQYF
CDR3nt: TGTGCCAGCAACGGGGGGTACGAGCAGTACTTC

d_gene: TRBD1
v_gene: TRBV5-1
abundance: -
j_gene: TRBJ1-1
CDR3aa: CASSLGQGVTEAFF
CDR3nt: TGCGCCAGCAGCTTGGGACAGGGGGTCACTGAAGCTTTCTTT

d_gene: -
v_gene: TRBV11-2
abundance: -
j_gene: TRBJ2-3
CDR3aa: CASSSSVDREADTQYF
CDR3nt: TGTGCCAGCAGCTCGAGCGTTGACAGGGAGGCAGATACGCAGTATTTT

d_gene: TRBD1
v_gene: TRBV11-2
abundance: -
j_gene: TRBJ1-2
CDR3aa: CASRKGGVGHGYTF
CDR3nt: TGTGCCAGCAGAAAAGGGGGCGTTGGTCATGGCTACACCTTC

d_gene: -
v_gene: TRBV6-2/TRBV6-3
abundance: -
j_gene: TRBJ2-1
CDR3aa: CASSYTSSRQFF
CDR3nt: TGTGCCAGCAGTTACACTAGTTCGAGGCAGTTCTTC

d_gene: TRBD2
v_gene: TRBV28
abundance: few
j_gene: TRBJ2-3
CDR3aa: CASSLWTSGSSTDTQYF
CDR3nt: TGTGCCAGCAGTTTGTGGACTAGCGGGAGCTCCACAGATACGCAGTATTTT

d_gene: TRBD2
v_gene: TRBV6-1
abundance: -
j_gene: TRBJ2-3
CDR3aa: CASSDGLAQDTQYF
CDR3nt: TGTGCCAGCAGTGACGGACTAGCCCAAGATACGCAGTATTTT

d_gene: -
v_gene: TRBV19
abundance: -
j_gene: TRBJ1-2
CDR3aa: CASSPQAGLGYTF
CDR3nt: TGTGCCAGTAGTCCCCAGGCGGGCCTGGGCTACACCTTC

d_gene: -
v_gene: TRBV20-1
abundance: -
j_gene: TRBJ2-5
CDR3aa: CSVQKETQYF
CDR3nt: TGCAGTGTCCAGAAAGAGACCCAGTACTTC

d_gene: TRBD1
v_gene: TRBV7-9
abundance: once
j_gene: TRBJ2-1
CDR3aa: CASSLTGTYNEQFF
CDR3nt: TGTGCCAGCTCATTGACAGGGACCTACAATGAGCAGTTCTTC